This T cell receptor beta chain is drawn from a study of blood T cell repertoires in COVID-19. About the research overall: Spain, Italy and the United States supplied samples that represented acute and convalescent COVID-19. Nucleic acid was either cDNA or gDNA, and it came from T cells, B-cell-depleted T cells, or PBMCs.

Patients in Seattle were enrolled during active infection, then followed longitudinally. As originally analysed: Reference gene primer amplification gave nucleated cell count estimates. Sequenced by immunoSEQ multiplex PCR; TCRdb stores in-frame clones only, minus some. Clonal size and the V and J genes are those of that table, whereas D and trimming came from the DNA. The top ten hold over 9.5% of the sample, which has more than 350,000 clones, approximately 87% seen once. Sequencing used peripheral blood. The receptor was isolated from a woman younger than 45 with COVID-19, enrolled during active disease.

For the CDR3, the DNA is TGCGCCAGCAGCTCGGGACAGGGCACTGAAGCTTTCTTT. Translated: CASSSGQGTEAFF. The rearrangement links TRBV5-1 to TRBJ1-1; TRBD1 matches 9 bases. From germline, CDR1 is SGHRS and CDR2 YFSETQ. The CDR3 is 13 residues long. The V and J ends lost 3 bases and 4 bases, in that order; junction bases with no gene match: 1.